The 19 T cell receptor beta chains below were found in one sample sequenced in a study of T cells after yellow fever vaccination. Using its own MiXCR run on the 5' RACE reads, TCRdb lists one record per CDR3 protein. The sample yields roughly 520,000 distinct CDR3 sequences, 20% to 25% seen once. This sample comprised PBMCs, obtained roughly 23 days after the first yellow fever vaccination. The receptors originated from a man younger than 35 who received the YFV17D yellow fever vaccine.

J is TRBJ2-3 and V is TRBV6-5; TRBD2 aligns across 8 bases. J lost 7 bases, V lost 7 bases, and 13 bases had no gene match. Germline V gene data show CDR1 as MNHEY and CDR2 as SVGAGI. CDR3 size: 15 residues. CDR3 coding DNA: TGTGCCAGCATTTCCTCGGGGGGGCCGATGAATACGCAGTATTTT. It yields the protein CASISSGGPMNTQYF.

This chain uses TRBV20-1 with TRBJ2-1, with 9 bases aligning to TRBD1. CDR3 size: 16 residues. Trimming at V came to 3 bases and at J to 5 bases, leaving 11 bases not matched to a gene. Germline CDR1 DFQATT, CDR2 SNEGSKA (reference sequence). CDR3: CSASFPDRGDHNEQFF. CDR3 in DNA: TGCAGTGCTAGTTTCCCCGACAGGGGGGACCACAATGAGCAGTTCTTC.

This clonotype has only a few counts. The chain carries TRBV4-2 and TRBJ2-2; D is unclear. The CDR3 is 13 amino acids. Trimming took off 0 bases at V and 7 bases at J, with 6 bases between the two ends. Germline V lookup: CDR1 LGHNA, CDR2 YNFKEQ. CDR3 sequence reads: CASSQDYGGELFF. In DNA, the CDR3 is TGTGCCAGCAGCCAAGATTATGGCGGGGAGCTGTTTTTT.

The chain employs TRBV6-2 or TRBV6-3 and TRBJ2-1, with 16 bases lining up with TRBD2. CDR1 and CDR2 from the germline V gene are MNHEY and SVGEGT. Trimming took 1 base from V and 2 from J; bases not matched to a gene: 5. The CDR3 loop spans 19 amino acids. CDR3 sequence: CASSYLPGTSGGAYNEQFF. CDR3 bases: TGTGCCAGCAGTTACTTACCCGGGACTAGCGGGGGGGCCTACAATGAGCAGTTCTTC.

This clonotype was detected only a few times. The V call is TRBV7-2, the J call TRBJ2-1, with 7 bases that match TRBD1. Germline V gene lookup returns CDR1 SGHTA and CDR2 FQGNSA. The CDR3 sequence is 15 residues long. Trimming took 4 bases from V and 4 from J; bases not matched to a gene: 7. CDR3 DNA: TGTGCCAGCAGCTCCGACAGGGCGTCATACAATGAGCAGTTCTTC. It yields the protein CASSSDRASYNEQFF.

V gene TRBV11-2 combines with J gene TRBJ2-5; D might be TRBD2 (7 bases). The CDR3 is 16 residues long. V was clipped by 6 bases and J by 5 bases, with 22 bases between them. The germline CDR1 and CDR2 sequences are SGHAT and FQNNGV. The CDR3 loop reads CASRPLGGLIGETQYF. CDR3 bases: TGTGCCAGCAGGCCCCTGGGGGGGCTCATCGGGGAGACCCAGTACTTC.

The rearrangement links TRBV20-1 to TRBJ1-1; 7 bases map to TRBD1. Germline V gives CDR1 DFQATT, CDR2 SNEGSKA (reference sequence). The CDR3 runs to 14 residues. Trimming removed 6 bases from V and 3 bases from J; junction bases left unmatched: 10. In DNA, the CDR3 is TGCAGTGCACCGACAGGGCCGGCGGACACTGAAGCTTTCTTT. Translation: CSAPTGPADTEAFF.

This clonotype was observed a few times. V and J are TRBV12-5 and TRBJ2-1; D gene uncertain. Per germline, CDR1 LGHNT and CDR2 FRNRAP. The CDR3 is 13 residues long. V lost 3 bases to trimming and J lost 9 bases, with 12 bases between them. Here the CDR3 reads CASGFQTQGEQFF. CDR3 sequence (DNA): TGTGCTAGTGGTTTTCAGACCCAAGGTGAGCAGTTCTTC.

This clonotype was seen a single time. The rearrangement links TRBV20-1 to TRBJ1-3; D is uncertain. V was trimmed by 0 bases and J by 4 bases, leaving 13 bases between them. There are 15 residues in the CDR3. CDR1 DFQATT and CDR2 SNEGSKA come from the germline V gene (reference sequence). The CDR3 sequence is CSAREGSNQGNTIYF. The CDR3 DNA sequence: TGCAGTGCTAGAGAGGGAAGCAACCAAGGAAACACCATATATTTT.

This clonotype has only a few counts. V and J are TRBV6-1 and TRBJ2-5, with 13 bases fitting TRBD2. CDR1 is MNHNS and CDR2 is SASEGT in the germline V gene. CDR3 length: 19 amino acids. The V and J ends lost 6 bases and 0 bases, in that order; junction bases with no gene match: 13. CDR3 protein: CASSPGLTSGGQYQETQYF. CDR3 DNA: TGTGCCAGCAGCCCAGGACTGACTAGCGGGGGGCAGTACCAAGAGACCCAGTACTTC.

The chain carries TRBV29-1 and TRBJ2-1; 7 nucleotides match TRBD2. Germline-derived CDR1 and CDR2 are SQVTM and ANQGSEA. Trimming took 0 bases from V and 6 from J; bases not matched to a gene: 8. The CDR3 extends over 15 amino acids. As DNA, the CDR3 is TGCAGCGTTGAAGACAGTGGACTAGATGGCAATGAGCAGTTCTTC. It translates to CSVEDSGLDGNEQFF.

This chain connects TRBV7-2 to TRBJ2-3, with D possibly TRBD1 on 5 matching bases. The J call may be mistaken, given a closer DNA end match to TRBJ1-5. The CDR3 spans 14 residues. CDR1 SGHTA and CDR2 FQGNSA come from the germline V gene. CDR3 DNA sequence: TGTGCCAGCAGCTTACGGGGCAGCACAGATACGCAGCATTTT. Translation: CASSLRGSTDTQHF.

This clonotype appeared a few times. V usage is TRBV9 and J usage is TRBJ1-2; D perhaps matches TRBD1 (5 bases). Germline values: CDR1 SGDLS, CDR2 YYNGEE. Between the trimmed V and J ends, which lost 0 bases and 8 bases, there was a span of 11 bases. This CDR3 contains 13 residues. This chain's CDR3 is CASSVGGREGYTF. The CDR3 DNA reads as TGTGCCAGCAGCGTAGGGGGCCGAGAAGGCTACACCTTC.

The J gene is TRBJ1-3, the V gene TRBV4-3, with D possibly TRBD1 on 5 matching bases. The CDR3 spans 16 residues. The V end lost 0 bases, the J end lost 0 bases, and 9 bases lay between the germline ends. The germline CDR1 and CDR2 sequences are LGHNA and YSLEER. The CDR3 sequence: CASSQDQGYSGNTIYF. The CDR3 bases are TGCGCCAGCAGCCAAGACCAGGGATACTCTGGAAACACCATATATTTT.

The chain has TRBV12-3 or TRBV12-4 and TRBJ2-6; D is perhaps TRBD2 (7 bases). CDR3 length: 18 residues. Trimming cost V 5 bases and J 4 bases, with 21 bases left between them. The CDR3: CASSALGGGAEGANVLTF. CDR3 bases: TGTGCCAGCAGTGCCTTAGGAGGGGGGGCGGAGGGGGCCAACGTCCTGACTTTC.

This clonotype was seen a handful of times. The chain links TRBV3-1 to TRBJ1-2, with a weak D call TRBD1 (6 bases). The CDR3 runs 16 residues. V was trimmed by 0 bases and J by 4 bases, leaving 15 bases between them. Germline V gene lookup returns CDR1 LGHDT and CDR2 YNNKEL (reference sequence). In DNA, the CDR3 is TGTGCCAGCAGCCAAGAGGAAGGTCGGGGGCCCTATGGCTACACCTTC. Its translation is CASSQEEGRGPYGYTF.

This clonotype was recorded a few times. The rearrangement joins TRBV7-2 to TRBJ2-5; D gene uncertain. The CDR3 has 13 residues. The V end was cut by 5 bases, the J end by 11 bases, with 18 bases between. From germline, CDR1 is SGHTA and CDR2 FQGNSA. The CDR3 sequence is CASSPNGFVAQYF. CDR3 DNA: TGTGCCAGCAGCCCCAATGGGTTCGTAGCACAGTACTTC.

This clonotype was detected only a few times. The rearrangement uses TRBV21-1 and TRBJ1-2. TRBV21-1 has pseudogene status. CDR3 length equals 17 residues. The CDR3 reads CASRPKMEGPGSYGYTF. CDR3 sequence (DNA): TGTGCCAGCAGGCCAAAAATGGAAGGGCCGGGTTCCTATGGCTACACCTTC.

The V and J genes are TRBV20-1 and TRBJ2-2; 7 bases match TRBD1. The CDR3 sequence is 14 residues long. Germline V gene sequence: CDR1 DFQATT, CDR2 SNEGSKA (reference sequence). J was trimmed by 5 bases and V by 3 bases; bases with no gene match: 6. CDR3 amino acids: CSASANRGTGELFF. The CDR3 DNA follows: TGCAGTGCTAGCGCGAACAGGGGAACCGGGGAGCTGTTTTTT.